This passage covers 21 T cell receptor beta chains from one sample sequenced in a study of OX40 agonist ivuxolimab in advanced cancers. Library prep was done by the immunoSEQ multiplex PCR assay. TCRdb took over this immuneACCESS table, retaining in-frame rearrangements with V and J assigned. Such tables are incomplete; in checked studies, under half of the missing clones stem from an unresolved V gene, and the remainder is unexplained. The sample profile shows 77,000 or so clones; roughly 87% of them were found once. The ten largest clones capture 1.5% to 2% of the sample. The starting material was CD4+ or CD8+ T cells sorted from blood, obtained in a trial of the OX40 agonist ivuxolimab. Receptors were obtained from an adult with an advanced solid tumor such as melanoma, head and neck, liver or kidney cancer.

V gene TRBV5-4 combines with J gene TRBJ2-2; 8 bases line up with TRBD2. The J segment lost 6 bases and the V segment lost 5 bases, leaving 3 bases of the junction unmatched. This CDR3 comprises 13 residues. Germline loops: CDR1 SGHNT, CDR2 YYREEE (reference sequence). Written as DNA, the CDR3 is TGTGCCAGCAGACTAGCGGTTTCCGGGGAGCTGTTTTTT. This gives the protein CASRLAVSGELFF.

The CDR3 nucleotides are TGTGCCAGCAGCTCACAGGCGAACACTGAAGCTTTCTTT. Translation: CASSSQANTEAFF. This rearrangement joins TRBV7-6 to TRBJ1-1; D possibly corresponds to TRBD1 (5 bases). This CDR3 has 13 amino acids. Germline assignment: CDR1 SGHVS and CDR2 FNYEAQ. The V end was cut by 4 bases, the J end by 1 base, with 7 bases between.

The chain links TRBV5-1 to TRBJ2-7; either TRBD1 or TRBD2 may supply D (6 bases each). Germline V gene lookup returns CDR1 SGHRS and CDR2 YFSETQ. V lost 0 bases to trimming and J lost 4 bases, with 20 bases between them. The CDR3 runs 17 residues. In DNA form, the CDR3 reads TGCGCCAGCAGCTTGGTACAGGGAAGCGGGCCCCCTTACGAGCAGTACTTC. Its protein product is CASSLVQGSGPPYEQYF.

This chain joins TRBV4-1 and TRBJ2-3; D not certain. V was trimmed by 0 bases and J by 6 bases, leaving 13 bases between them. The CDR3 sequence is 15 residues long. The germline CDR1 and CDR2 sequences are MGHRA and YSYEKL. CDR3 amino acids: CASSQEERRHDTQYF. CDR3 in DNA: TGCGCCAGCAGCCAAGAGGAACGACGGCATGATACGCAGTATTTT.

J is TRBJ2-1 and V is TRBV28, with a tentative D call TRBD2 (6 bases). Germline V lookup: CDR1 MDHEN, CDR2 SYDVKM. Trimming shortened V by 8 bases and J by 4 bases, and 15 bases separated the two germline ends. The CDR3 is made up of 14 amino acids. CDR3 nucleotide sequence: TGTGCCAGCGTGACTTCCGGGACTTACAATGAGCAGTTCTTC. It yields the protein CASVTSGTYNEQFF.

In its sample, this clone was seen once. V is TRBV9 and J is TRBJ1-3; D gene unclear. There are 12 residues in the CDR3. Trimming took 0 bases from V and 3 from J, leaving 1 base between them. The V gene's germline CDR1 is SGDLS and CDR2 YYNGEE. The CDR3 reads CASSVDGNTIYF. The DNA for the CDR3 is TGTGCCAGCAGCGTAGATGGAAACACCATATATTTT. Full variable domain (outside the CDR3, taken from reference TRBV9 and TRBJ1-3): DSGVTQTPKHLITATGQRVTLRCSPRSGDLSVYWYQQSLDQGLQFLIQYYNGEERAKGNILERFSAQQFPDLHSELNLSSLELGDSALYFCASSVDGNTIYFGEGSWLTVV.

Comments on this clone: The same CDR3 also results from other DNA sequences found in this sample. Here the CDR3 DNA reads TGTGCCAGCAGCTTGGTAGGGGGGGGCCGGGTTAATGAGCAGTTCTTC. Encoded protein: CASSLVGGGRVNEQFF. V is TRBV7-6 and J is TRBJ2-1; D is possibly TRBD2 (7 bases). Germline V gives CDR1 SGHVS, CDR2 FNYEAQ. V lost 3 bases and J lost 7, with 19 bases in between. CDR3 length: 16 residues.

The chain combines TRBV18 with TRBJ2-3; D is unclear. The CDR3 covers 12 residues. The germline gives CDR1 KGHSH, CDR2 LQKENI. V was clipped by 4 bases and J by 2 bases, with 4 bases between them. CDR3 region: CASSLYTDTQYF. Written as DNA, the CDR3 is TGTGCCAGCTCACTCTACACAGATACGCAGTATTTT.

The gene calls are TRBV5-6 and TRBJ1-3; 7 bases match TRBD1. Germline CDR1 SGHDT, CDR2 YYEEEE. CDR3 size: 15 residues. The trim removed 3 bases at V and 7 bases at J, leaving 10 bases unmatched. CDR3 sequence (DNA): TGTGCCAGCAGCTCTAACAGGGGAGGACGGAACACCATATATTTT. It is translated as CASSSNRGGRNTIYF.

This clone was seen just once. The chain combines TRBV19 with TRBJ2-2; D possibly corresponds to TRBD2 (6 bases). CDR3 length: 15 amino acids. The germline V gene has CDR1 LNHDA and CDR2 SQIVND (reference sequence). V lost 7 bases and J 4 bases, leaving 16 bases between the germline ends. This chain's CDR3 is CASISSDGGTGELFF. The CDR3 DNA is TGTGCCAGTATATCTAGCGATGGGGGCACCGGGGAGCTGTTTTTT. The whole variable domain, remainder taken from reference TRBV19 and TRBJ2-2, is DGGITQSPKYLFRKEGQNVTLSCEQNLNHDAMYWYRQDPGQGLRLIYYSQIVNDFQKGDIAEGYSVSREKKESFPLTVTSAQKNPTAFYLCASISSDGGTGELFFGEGSRLTVL.

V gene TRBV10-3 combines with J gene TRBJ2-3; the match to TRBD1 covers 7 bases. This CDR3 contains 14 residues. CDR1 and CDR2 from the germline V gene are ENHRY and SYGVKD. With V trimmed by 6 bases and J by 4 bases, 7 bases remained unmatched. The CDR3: CAISPRQGSDTQYF. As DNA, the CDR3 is TGTGCCATCAGCCCGCGACAGGGCTCAGATACGCAGTATTTT.

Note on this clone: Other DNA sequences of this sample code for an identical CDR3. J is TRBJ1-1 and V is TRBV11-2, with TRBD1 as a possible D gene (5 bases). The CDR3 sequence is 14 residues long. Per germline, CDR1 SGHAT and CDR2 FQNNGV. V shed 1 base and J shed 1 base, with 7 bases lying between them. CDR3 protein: CASSLAGGNTEAFF. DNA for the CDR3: TGTGCCAGCAGCTTAGCTGGGGGGAACACTGAAGCTTTCTTT.

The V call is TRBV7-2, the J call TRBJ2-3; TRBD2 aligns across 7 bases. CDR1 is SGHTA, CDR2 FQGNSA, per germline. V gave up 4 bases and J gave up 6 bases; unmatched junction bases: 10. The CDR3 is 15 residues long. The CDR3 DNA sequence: TGTGCCAGCAGCTGGGGCGGGGAGGGTGGCGATACGCAGTATTTT. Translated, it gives CASSWGGEGGDTQYF. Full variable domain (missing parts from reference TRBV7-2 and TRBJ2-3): GAGVSQSPSNKVTEKGKDVELRCDPISGHTALYWYRQSLGQGLEFLIYFQGNSAPDKSGLPSDRFSAERTGGSVSTLTIQRTQQEDSAVYLCASSWGGEGGDTQYFGPGTRLTVL.

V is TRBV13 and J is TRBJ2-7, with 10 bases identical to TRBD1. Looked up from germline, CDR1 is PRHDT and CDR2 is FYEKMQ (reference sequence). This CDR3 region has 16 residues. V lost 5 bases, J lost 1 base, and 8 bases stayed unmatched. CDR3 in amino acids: CASSPLGGQGSYEQYF. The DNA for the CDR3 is TGTGCCAGCAGCCCCCTAGGGGGACAGGGGTCCTACGAGCAGTACTTC.

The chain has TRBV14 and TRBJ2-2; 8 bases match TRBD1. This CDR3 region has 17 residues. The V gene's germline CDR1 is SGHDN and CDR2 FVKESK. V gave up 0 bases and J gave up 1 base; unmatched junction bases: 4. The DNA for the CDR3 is TGTGCCAGCAGCCAAGACCCCGGGACAGGGAACACCGGGGAGCTGTTTTTT. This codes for CASSQDPGTGNTGELFF. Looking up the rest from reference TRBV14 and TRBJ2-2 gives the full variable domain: EAGVTQFPSHSVIEKGQTVTLRCDPISGHDNLYWYRRVMGKEIKFLLHFVKESKQDESGMPNNRFLAERTGGTYSTLKVQPAELEDSGVYFCASSQDPGTGNTGELFFGEGSRLTVL.

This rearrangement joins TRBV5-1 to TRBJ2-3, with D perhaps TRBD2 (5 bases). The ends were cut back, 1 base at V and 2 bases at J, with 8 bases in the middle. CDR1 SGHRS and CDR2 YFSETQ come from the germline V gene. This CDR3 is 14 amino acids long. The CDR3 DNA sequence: TGCGCCAGCAGCTTGAGAGGGAACACAGATACGCAGTATTTT. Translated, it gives CASSLRGNTDTQYF.

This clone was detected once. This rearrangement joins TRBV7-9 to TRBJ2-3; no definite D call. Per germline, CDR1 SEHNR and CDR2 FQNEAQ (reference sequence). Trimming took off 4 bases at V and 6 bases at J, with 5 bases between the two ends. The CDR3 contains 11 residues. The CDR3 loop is CASSYSDTQYF. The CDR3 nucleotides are TGTGCCAGCAGCTACTCCGATACGCAGTATTTT.

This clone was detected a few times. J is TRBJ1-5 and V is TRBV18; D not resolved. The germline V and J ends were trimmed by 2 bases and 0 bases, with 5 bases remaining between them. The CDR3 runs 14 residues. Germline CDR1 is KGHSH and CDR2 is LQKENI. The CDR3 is CASSPGNSNQPQHF. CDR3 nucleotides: TGTGCCAGCTCACCAGGGAATAGCAATCAGCCCCAGCATTTT.

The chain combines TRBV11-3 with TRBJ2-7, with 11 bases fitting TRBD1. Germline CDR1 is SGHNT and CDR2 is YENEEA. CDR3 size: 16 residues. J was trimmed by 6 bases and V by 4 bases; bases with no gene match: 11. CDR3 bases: TGTGCCAGCAGCTCCGGGACAGGGGGTTTAGGGACCGAGCAGTACTTC. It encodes CASSSGTGGLGTEQYF.

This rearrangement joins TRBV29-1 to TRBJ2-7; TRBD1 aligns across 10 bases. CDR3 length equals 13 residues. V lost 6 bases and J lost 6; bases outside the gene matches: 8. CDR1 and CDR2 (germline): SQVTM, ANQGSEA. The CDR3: CSVSEGQGIEQYF. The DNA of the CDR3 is TGCAGCGTCTCTGAGGGACAGGGGATCGAGCAGTACTTC.

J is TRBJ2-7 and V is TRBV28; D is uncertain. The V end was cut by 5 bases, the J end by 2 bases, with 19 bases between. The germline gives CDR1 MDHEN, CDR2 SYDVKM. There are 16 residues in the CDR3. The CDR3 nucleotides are TGTGCCAGCAGTCCTCCCCCTCCAGGTTATACCTACGAGCAGTACTTC. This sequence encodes CASSPPPPGYTYEQYF.